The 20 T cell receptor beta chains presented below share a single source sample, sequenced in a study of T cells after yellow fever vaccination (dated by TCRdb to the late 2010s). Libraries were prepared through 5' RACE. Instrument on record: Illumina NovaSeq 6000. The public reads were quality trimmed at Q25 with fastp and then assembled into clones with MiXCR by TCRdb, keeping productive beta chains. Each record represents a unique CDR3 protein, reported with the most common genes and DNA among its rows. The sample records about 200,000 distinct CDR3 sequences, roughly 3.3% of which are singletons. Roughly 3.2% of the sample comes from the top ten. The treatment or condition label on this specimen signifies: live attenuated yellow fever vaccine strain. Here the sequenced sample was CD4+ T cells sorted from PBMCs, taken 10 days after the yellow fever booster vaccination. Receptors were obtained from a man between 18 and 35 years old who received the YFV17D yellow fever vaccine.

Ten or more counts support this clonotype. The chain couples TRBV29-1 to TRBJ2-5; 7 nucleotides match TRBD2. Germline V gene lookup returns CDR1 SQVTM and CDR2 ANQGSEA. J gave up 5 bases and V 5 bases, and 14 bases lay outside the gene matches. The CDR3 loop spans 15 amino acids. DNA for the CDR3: TGCAGCGTTCTAAAAACCGGGACTAACTTTGAGACCCAGTACTTC. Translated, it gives CSVLKTGTNFETQYF. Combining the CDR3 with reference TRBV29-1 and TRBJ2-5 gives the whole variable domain SAVISQKPSRDICQRGTSLTIQCQVDSQVTMMFWYRQQPGQSLTLIATANQGSEATYESGFVIDKFPISRPNLTFSTLTVSNMSPEDSSIYLCSVLKTGTNFETQYFGPGTRLLVL.

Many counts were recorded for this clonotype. The CDR3 sequence is CASSIWGETQYF. Written as DNA, the CDR3 is TGTGCCAGCAGCATTTGGGGGGAGACCCAGTACTTC. The rearrangement uses TRBV7-2 and TRBJ2-5; D may match TRBD1 or TRBD2 (5 bases each). V lost 5 bases and J lost 5, with 9 bases in between. Germline V gene lookup returns CDR1 SGHTA and CDR2 FQGNSA. This CDR3 spans 12 amino acids.

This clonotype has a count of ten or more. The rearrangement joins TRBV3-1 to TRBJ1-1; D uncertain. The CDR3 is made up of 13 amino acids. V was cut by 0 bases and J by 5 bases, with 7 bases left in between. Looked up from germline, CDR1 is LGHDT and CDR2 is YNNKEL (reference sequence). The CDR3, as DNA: TGTGCCAGCAGCCAAGACAGCTGGACTGAAGCTTTCTTT. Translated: CASSQDSWTEAFF.

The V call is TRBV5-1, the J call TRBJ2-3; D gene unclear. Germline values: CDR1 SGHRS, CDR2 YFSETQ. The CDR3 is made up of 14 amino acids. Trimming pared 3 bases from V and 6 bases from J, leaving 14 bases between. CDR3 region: CASSYAQNGDTQYF. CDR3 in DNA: TGCGCCAGCAGCTACGCCCAAAATGGGGATACGCAGTATTTT.

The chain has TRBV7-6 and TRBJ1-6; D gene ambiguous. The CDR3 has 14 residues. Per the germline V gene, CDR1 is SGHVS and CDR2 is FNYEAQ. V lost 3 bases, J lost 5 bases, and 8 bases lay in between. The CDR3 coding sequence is TGTGCCAGCAGCTTTTCCGGGCATAATTCACCCCTCCACTTT. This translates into CASSFSGHNSPLHF.

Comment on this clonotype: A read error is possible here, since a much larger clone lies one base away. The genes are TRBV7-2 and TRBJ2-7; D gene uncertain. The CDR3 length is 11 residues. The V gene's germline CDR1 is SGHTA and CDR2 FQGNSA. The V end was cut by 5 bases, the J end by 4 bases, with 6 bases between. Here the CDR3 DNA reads TGTGCCAGCAGCGTGCAATACGAGCAGTACTTC. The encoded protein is CASSVQYEQYF.

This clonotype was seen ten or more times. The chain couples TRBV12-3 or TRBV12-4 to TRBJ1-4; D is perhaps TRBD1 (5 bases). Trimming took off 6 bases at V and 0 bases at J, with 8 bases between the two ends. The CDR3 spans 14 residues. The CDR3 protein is CASSRVATNEKLFF. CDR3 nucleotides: TGTGCCAGCAGCAGGGTGGCAACTAATGAAAAACTGTTTTTT.

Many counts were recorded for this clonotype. In nucleotides, the CDR3 is TGTGCCATCAAGGGGGCAGGCCAAGAGACCCAGTACTTC. It encodes CAIKGAGQETQYF. J is TRBJ2-5 and V is TRBV10-3, with TRBD1 matching over 7 bases. V trimming: 7 bases; J trimming: 1 base; junction bases outside the gene matches: 3. In germline, CDR1 is ENHRY, CDR2 SYGVKD. CDR3 length equals 13 residues.

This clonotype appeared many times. CDR3 nucleotide sequence: TGCAGCGCCCCGCCCAGCGGGGCGTACAATGAGCAGTTCTTC. Translation gives CSAPPSGAYNEQFF. The chain is built from TRBV29-1 and TRBJ2-1; 7 nucleotides match TRBD2. Losses at the gene ends were 7 bases for V and 4 bases for J; bases not matched to a gene: 10. CDR3 length: 14 amino acids. Germline assignment: CDR1 SQVTM and CDR2 ANQGSEA.

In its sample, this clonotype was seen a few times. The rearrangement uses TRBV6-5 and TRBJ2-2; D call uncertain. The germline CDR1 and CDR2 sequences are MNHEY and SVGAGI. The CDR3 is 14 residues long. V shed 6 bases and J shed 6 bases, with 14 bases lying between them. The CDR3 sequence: CASRPPLGPGELFF. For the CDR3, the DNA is TGTGCCAGCAGACCCCCACTGGGTCCCGGGGAGCTGTTTTTT.

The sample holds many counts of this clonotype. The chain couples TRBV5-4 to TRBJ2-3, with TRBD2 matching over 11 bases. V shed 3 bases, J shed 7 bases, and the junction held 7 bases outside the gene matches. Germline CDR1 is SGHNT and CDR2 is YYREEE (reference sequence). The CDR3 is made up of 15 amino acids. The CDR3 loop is CASSSTTSGAYTQYF. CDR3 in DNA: TGTGCCAGCAGCTCGACGACTAGCGGGGCATATACGCAGTATTTT.

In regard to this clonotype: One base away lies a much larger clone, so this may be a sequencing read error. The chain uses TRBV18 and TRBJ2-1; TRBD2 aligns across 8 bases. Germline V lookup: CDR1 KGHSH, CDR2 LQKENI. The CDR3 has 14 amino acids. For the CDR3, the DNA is TGTGGCAGCTCGCTTTCCGGGACTAGCAATGAGCAGTTCTTC. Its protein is CGSSLSGTSNEQFF.

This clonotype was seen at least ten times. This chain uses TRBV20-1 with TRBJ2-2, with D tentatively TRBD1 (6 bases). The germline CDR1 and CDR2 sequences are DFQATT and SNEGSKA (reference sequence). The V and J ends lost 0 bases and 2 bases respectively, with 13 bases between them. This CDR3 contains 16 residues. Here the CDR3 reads CSARDLGQPNTGELFF. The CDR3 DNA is TGCAGTGCTAGAGATCTCGGACAGCCAAACACCGGGGAGCTGTTTTTT.

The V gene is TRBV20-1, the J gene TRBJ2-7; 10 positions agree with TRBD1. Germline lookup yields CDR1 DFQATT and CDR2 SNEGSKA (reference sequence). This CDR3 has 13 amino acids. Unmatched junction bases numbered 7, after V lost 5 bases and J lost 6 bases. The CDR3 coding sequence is TGCAGTGCTCCAGACAGGGGGCGAGGCGAGCAGTACTTC. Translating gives CSAPDRGRGEQYF.

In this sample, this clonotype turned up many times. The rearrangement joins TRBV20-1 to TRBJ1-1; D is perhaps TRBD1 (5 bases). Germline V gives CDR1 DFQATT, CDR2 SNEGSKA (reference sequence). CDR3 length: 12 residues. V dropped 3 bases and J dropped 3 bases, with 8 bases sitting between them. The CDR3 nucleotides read TGCAGTGCTAGGACAGATTACACTGAAGCTTTCTTT. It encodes CSARTDYTEAFF.

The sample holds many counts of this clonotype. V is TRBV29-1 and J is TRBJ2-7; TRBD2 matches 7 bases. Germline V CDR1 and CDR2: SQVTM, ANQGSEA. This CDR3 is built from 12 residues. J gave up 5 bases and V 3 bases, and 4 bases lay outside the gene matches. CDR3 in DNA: TGCAGCGTTGAGGCGGGGGTCGACGAGCAGTACTTC. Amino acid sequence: CSVEAGVDEQYF.

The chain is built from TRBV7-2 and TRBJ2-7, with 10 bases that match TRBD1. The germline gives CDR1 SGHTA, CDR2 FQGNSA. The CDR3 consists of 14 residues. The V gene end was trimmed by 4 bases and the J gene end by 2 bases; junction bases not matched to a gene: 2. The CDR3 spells CASSWDRGPYEQYV. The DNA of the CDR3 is TGTGCCAGCAGCTGGGACAGGGGTCCCTACGAGCAGTACGTC.

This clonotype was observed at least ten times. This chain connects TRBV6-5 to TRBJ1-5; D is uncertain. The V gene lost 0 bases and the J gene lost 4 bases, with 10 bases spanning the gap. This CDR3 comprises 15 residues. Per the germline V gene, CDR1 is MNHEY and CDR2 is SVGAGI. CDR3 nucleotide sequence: TGTGCCAGCAGTTACTCGTTCATGAAGAATCAGCCCCAGCATTTT. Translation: CASSYSFMKNQPQHF.

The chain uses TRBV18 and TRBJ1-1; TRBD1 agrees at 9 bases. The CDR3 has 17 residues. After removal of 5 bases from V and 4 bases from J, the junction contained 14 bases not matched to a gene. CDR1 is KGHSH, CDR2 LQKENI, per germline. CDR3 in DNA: TGTGCCAGCTCAGAGACGGAGGGACAGGGTGGGGGCACTGAAGCTTTCTTT. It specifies CASSETEGQGGGTEAFF.

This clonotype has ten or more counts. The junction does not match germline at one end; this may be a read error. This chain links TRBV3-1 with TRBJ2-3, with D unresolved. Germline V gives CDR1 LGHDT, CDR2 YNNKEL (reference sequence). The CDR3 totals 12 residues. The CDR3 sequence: CASSLHTDTQYF. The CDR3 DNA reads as TGCGCCAGCAGCCTACACACAGATACGCAGTATTTT.